Listed here are 30 T cell receptor beta chains from one sample, sequenced in a study of Ad26.COV2.S vaccination and SARS-CoV-2 variants. The assay was immunoSEQ multiplex PCR, and TCRdb's table has in-frame clones only and misses some. This table has 250,000 to 300,000 clones, about 89% appearing once. Treatment here: around 19 received Ad26.COV2.S at low or high dose, single or two shots; about 5 received placebo; per-sample allocation not given. Sampling was performed 63 days after the first vaccine or placebo injection. The specimen was peripheral blood, collected in a trial of Ad26.COV2.S vaccine versus placebo. The source is a person aged 18 to 59 who received the Ad26.COV2.S COVID-19 vaccine or a placebo.

This rearrangement joins TRBV5-6 to TRBJ2-6; D is ambiguous. The germline V and J ends were trimmed by 3 bases and 0 bases, with 10 bases remaining between them. Germline CDR1 SGHDT, CDR2 YYEEEE. This CDR3 is built from 16 residues. The CDR3 DNA follows: TGTGCCAGCAGCTATGAAAGGGACTCTGGGGCCAACGTCCTGACTTTC. This gives the protein CASSYERDSGANVLTF.

The chain is built from TRBV2 and TRBJ2-3, with TRBD2 identical over 13 bases. V shed 7 bases and J 5 bases; nucleotides not matched to a gene: 6. CDR1 and CDR2 from the germline V gene are SNHLY and FYNNEI. The CDR3 is made up of 15 amino acids. CDR3 bases: TGTGCCAGCACTGGACTAGCGGGAGCTCAAGATACGCAGTATTTT. Its protein is CASTGLAGAQDTQYF.

V usage is TRBV5-1 and J usage is TRBJ1-4, with D possibly matching TRBD1 (6 bases). The CDR3 totals 15 residues. In germline, CDR1 is SGHRS, CDR2 YFSETQ. V lost 4 bases and J 7 bases, leaving 17 bases between the germline ends. As DNA, the CDR3 is TGCGCCAGCAGCACAGAAGGGGGTATCGCTGAAAAACTGTTTTTT. This sequence encodes CASSTEGGIAEKLFF.

The chain couples TRBV30 to TRBJ1-1; D is ambiguous. CDR1 GTSNPN and CDR2 SVGIG come from the germline V gene (reference sequence). Trimming removed 5 bases at V and 1 base at J, with 11 bases between. This CDR3 spans 13 amino acids. CDR3 sequence (DNA): TGTGCCTGGTCTCGGCAGAAGAACACTGAAGCTTTCTTT. This gives the protein CAWSRQKNTEAFF.

The V gene is TRBV7-6, the J gene TRBJ1-5; the D is unclear. There are 13 residues in the CDR3. Per the germline V gene, CDR1 is SGHVS and CDR2 is FNYEAQ. The V and J ends lost 1 base and 7 bases respectively, with 8 bases between them. The CDR3 is CASSLEVGQPQHF. In nucleotides, the CDR3 is TGTGCCAGCAGCTTAGAGGTCGGACAGCCCCAGCATTTT.

The chain joins TRBV7-9 to TRBJ1-2; the D is unclear. This CDR3 is 12 amino acids long. Germline values: CDR1 SEHNR, CDR2 FQNEAQ (reference sequence). Between the trimmed V and J ends, which lost 2 bases and 9 bases, there was a span of 10 bases. CDR3 nucleotide sequence: TGTGCCAGCAGCTTACGAACGACCCGCTACACCTTC. Encoded protein: CASSLRTTRYTF. The whole variable domain, filled in from reference TRBV7-9 and TRBJ1-2, reads DTGVSQNPRHKITKRGQNVTFRCDPISEHNRLYWYRQTLGQGPEFLTYFQNEAQLEKSRLLSDRFSAERPKGSFSTLEIQRTEQGDSAMYLCASSLRTTRYTFGSGTRLTVV.

The genes are TRBV6-5 and TRBJ2-6; 8 bases match TRBD1. CDR1 is MNHEY, CDR2 SVGAGI, per germline. CDR3 length: 16 amino acids. Trimming cost V 2 bases and J 2 bases; bases outside gene matches: 2. DNA for the CDR3: TGTGCCAGCAGTTACACGGGACAGGCTGGGGCCAACGTCCTGACTTTC. It specifies CASSYTGQAGANVLTF.

CDR3 amino acids: CASRTFETGNSPLHF. The DNA of the CDR3 is TGTGCCAGCAGGACCTTCGAGACAGGGAATTCACCCCTCCACTTT. V usage is TRBV27 and J usage is TRBJ1-6; the match to TRBD1 covers 7 bases. The germline V gene encodes CDR1 MNHEY and CDR2 SMNVEV (reference sequence). The ends lost 6 bases at V and 7 bases at J; junction bases unmatched: 9. CDR3 length: 15 residues.

The rearrangement joins TRBV18 to TRBJ1-2; 7 nucleotides match TRBD1. Germline CDR1 reads KGHSH; CDR2 reads LQKENI. The CDR3 has 13 residues. Trimming at V came to 2 bases and at J to 8 bases, leaving 5 bases not matched to a gene. The CDR3 sequence: CASSPTRGPGYTF. DNA of the CDR3: TGTGCCAGCTCACCAACAAGGGGGCCAGGCTACACCTTC.

CDR3 residues: CASTPPGAGNTEAFF. Here the CDR3 DNA reads TGTGCCAGCACCCCCCCCGGGGCGGGGAACACTGAAGCTTTCTTT. This rearrangement joins TRBV6-5 to TRBJ1-1; perhaps TRBD1 as D (5 bases). V lost 7 bases and J 1 base, leaving 16 bases between the germline ends. The CDR3 consists of 15 residues. CDR1 and CDR2 from the germline V gene are MNHEY and SVGAGI.

This chain connects TRBV7-8 to TRBJ2-3; 13 bases are shared with TRBD2. The J segment lost 7 bases and the V segment lost 4 bases, leaving 5 bases of the junction unmatched. Germline CDR1 reads SGHVS; CDR2 reads FQNEAQ. The CDR3 is made up of 15 amino acids. The CDR3 bases are TGTGCCAGCAGCTCGACTAGCGGGGGGCCGTATACGCAGTATTTT. It yields the protein CASSSTSGGPYTQYF.

The V and J genes are TRBV4-1 and TRBJ2-1; 11 nucleotides agree with TRBD2. The V and J ends lost 3 bases and 9 bases, in that order; junction bases with no gene match: 13. CDR1 MGHRA and CDR2 YSYEKL come from the germline V gene. This CDR3 region has 17 residues. CDR3 sequence (DNA): TGCGCCAGCAGCCATCTTAGCGGGAGGGGCATGGGAGGTGAGCAGTTCTTC. As protein: CASSHLSGRGMGGEQFF.

The rearrangement links TRBV15 to TRBJ1-5, with a weak D call TRBD1 (6 bases). V was trimmed by 6 bases and J by 7 bases, leaving 16 bases between them. The germline V gene encodes CDR1 LNHNV and CDR2 YYDKDF (reference sequence). The CDR3 contains 14 residues. The CDR3 protein is CATSLSQGSQPQHF. The CDR3 DNA sequence: TGTGCCACCAGTCTTTCACAGGGATCCCAGCCCCAGCATTTT.

V usage is TRBV12-5 and J usage is TRBJ2-3; 13 nucleotides agree with TRBD2. The V and J ends lost 4 bases and 0 bases, in that order; junction bases with no gene match: 7. The CDR3 covers 18 residues. The germline V gene has CDR1 LGHNT and CDR2 FRNRAP. The CDR3 sequence is CASGSPGLAGTSTDTQYF. DNA of the CDR3: TGTGCTAGTGGTTCACCGGGACTAGCGGGGACTAGCACAGATACGCAGTATTTT. Variable domain in full (rest from reference TRBV12-5 and TRBJ2-3): DARVTQTPRHKVTEMGQEVTMRCQPILGHNTVFWYRQTMMQGLELLAYFRNRAPLDDSGMPKDRFSAEMPDATLATLKIQPSEPRDSAVYFCASGSPGLAGTSTDTQYFGPGTRLTVL.

This chain joins TRBV28 and TRBJ2-3; 7 nucleotides align to TRBD1. CDR1 MDHEN and CDR2 SYDVKM come from the germline V gene. This CDR3 has 15 residues. Trimming took 6 bases from V and 0 from J; bases not matched to a gene: 6. Here the CDR3 reads CASRGETGSTDTQYF. As DNA, the CDR3 is TGTGCCAGCAGAGGGGAGACAGGGAGCACAGATACGCAGTATTTT.

This chain links TRBV12-5 with TRBJ2-3; TRBD1 agrees at 7 bases. CDR3 length equals 14 residues. Per germline, CDR1 LGHNT and CDR2 FRNRAP. Losses at the gene ends were 7 bases for V and 7 bases for J; bases not matched to a gene: 11. The CDR3 region is CASAIRQGAYTQYF. CDR3 coding DNA: TGTGCTAGTGCCATACGACAGGGAGCTTATACGCAGTATTTT.

The rearrangement uses TRBV6-5 and TRBJ2-3; 9 bases are shared with TRBD2. Germline V gene lookup returns CDR1 MNHEY and CDR2 SVGAGI. V was clipped by 6 bases and J by 7 bases; unmatched bases: 11. This CDR3 is 15 amino acids long. CDR3 nucleotides: TGTGCCAGCAGAGGAGGGACTAGCAGTACGTATACGCAGTATTTT. Translated: CASRGGTSSTYTQYF.

This clone was picked up a small number of times. The chain recombines TRBV5-1 with TRBJ2-1; unclear D gene. Per the germline V gene, CDR1 is SGHRS and CDR2 is YFSETQ. CDR3 size: 12 residues. With 0 bases removed from V and 6 bases from J, the gap between germline ends came to 4 bases. In DNA form, the CDR3 reads TGCGCCAGCAGCTTGGACGGCAATGAGCAGTTCTTC. Its protein product is CASSLDGNEQFF. Full variable domain (missing parts from reference TRBV5-1 and TRBJ2-1): KAGVTQTPRYLIKTRGQQVTLSCSPISGHRSVSWYQQTPGQGLQFLFEYFSETQRNKGNFPGRFSGRQFSNSRSEMNVSTLELGDSALYLCASSLDGNEQFFGPGTRLTVL.

This clone was detected only a few times. The V and J genes are TRBV6-1 and TRBJ1-6, with D hard to call. The germline gives CDR1 MNHNS, CDR2 SASEGT. Trimming left V 0 bases short and J 5 bases short, with 5 bases between. The CDR3 is made up of 14 amino acids. CDR3 in amino acids: CASSEALNNSPLHF. The DNA of the CDR3 is TGTGCCAGCAGTGAAGCGCTTAATAATTCACCCCTCCACTTT.

This rearrangement joins TRBV7-2 to TRBJ2-5, with unresolved D. This CDR3 spans 13 amino acids. Trimming shortened V by 5 bases and J by 1 base, and 8 bases separated the two germline ends. CDR1 is SGHTA and CDR2 is FQGNSA in the germline V gene. The CDR3 DNA follows: TGTGCCAGCAGCCTAAACTTCCAAGAGACCCAGTACTTC. It yields the protein CASSLNFQETQYF.

This clone was recorded once. V and J are TRBV5-4 and TRBJ2-5, with 10 bases identical to TRBD2. V dropped 4 bases and J dropped 1; count of bases not matched to a gene: 4. This CDR3 is 15 amino acids long. Germline V gene sequence: CDR1 SGHNT, CDR2 YYREEE (reference sequence). CDR3 sequence: CASSPWTSGQETQYF. CDR3 nucleotides: TGTGCCAGCAGCCCATGGACTAGCGGCCAAGAGACCCAGTACTTC.

This clone was seen a single time. This chain connects TRBV7-9 to TRBJ1-2, with 12 bases that match TRBD1. There are 17 residues in the CDR3. The trim removed 5 bases at V and 0 bases at J, leaving 7 bases unmatched. Germline CDR1 and CDR2: SEHNR and FQNEAQ (reference sequence). CDR3 residues: CASSLMGQGATNYGYTF. CDR3 nucleotides: TGTGCCAGCAGCCTAATGGGACAGGGGGCGACTAACTATGGCTACACCTTC.

The rearrangement joins TRBV7-8 to TRBJ1-3; TRBD1 aligns across 8 bases. The CDR3 sequence is 14 residues long. J gave up 4 bases and V 5 bases, and 4 bases lay outside the gene matches. Per germline, CDR1 SGHVS and CDR2 FQNEAQ. As DNA, the CDR3 is TGTGCCAGCAGCCTAGACAGGGGAGGAAACACCATATATTTT. Translation: CASSLDRGGNTIYF.

The V gene is TRBV6-5, the J gene TRBJ2-3; no firm D call. The CDR3 loop spans 14 amino acids. V was trimmed by 0 bases and J by 4 bases, leaving 8 bases between them. The germline V gene encodes CDR1 MNHEY and CDR2 SVGAGI. CDR3 region: CASSYSKGSDTQYF. Written as DNA, the CDR3 is TGTGCCAGCAGTTACTCGAAGGGCTCAGATACGCAGTATTTT.

This chain joins TRBV6-5 and TRBJ1-5; possible D gene TRBD1, 6 bases. CDR1 is MNHEY, CDR2 SVGAGI, per germline. V was cut by 0 bases and J by 2 bases, with 8 bases left in between. The CDR3 runs 15 residues. The DNA of the CDR3 is TGTGCCAGCAGTTACTCTCCAGGGGGCAATCAGCCCCAGCATTTT. This translates into CASSYSPGGNQPQHF.

The rearrangement uses TRBV14 and TRBJ1-1, with D hard to call. CDR3 length: 17 residues. The V gene's germline CDR1 is SGHDN and CDR2 FVKESK. Trimming cost V 4 bases and J 1 base, with 19 bases left between them. CDR3 nucleotides: TGTGCCAGCAGCCGAAGAGGAACGGCAGAGCAGAACACTGAAGCTTTCTTT. Translation gives CASSRRGTAEQNTEAFF.

The J gene is TRBJ2-7, the V gene TRBV5-1; 12 bases are shared with TRBD2. This CDR3 has 19 amino acids. Germline-derived CDR1 and CDR2 are SGHRS and YFSETQ. The V gene end was trimmed by 4 bases and the J gene end by 0 bases; junction bases not matched to a gene: 14. CDR3 sequence reads: CASSPWGDPGLAGSYEQYF. Here the CDR3 DNA reads TGCGCCAGCAGCCCCTGGGGCGACCCGGGACTAGCGGGCTCCTACGAGCAGTACTTC.

This clone was seen a few times. The CDR3 reads CASSPVTGGHSRWVYEQYF. CDR3 DNA: TGTGCCAGCAGCCCGGTGACGGGAGGGCACTCGAGATGGGTTTACGAGCAGTACTTC. This chain joins TRBV28 and TRBJ2-7, with 8 bases fitting TRBD2. This CDR3 has 19 amino acids. V was clipped by 6 bases and J by 4 bases; unmatched bases: 23. Germline-derived CDR1 and CDR2 are MDHEN and SYDVKM.

CDR3 amino acids: CAISRHGTRELTDTQYF. CDR3 DNA sequence: TGTGCCATCAGTCGACACGGGACTAGAGAACTTACAGATACGCAGTATTTT. The chain combines TRBV10-3 with TRBJ2-3, with 8 bases identical to TRBD2. The CDR3 is 17 residues long. Germline loops: CDR1 ENHRY, CDR2 SYGVKD. Losses at the gene ends were 5 bases for V and 3 bases for J; bases not matched to a gene: 13.

This chain connects TRBV2 to TRBJ2-1, with TRBD2 identical over 7 bases. The J segment lost 4 bases and the V segment lost 0 bases, leaving 9 bases of the junction unmatched. Germline V lookup: CDR1 SNHLY, CDR2 FYNNEI. The CDR3 totals 17 residues. CDR3 DNA sequence: TGTGCCAGCAGTGAAGCGAGGGTAGCGGGCTCATACAATGAGCAGTTCTTC. This sequence encodes CASSEARVAGSYNEQFF. The entire variable domain, with the rest obtained from reference TRBV2 and TRBJ2-1, is as follows: EPEVTQTPSHQVTQMGQEVILRCVPISNHLYFYWYRQILGQKVEFLVSFYNNEISEKSEIFDDQFSVERPDGSNFTLKIRSTKLEDSAMYFCASSEARVAGSYNEQFFGPGTRLTVL.